These 23 T cell receptor beta chains originate from one sample sequenced in a study of T cells in women clearing cervical HPV infection. The table came from immunoSEQ multiplex PCR; TCRdb's copy has only in-frame clones and leaves some out. The listing records fewer than 30,000 clones. Sequencing used blood buffy coat. The receptors here all came from a woman aged 18-69 years with a cervical HPV16 infection that either progressed to CIN3+ or cleared (not recorded which).

A remark on this clone: The read terminates 3 residues before the CDR3 end, so the remaining end is supplied by the germline J gene. The J gene is TRBJ2-1, the V gene TRBV7-2, with a weak D call TRBD2 (5 bases). There are 15 residues in the CDR3. V was trimmed by 2 bases and J by 9 bases, leaving 17 bases between them. Germline CDR1 SGHTA, CDR2 FQGNSA. The chain's CDR3 is CASSLMVGVRVEQFF. CDR3 bases read: TGTGCCAGCAGCTTAATGGTAGGAGTGCGGGTTGAG.

Note on this clone: Coverage ceases 3 residues before the CDR3 finishes, and the germline J gene fills in the end. The chain uses TRBV5-1 and TRBJ2-5; D gene ambiguous. The CDR3 has 14 amino acids. V lost 3 bases and J lost 1, with 10 bases in between. Germline V gene lookup returns CDR1 SGHRS and CDR2 YFSETQ. The sequenced part of the CDR3 DNA is TGCGCCAGCAGCTCATTAGCTGGCCAAGAGACC. It translates to CASSSLAGQET. The complete CDR3 reads CASSSLAGQETQYF.

A remark on this clone: The CDR3 extends 3 residues past the end of the read, so its final part is completed from the germline J gene. The chain carries TRBV7-2 and TRBJ2-7; no clear D. The V gene's germline CDR1 is SGHTA and CDR2 FQGNSA. Trimming left V 5 bases short and J 6 bases short, with 11 bases between. The CDR3 is made up of 12 amino acids. This chain's CDR3 is CASSLPGLEQYF. The sequenced part of the CDR3 DNA is TGTGCCAGCAGCCTCCCCGGTCTCGAG. Supplemented by reference TRBV7-2 and TRBJ2-7, the full variable domain reads GAGVSQSPSNKVTEKGKDVELRCDPISGHTALYWYRQSLGQGLEFLIYFQGNSAPDKSGLPSDRFSAERTGGSVSTLTIQRTQQEDSAVYLCASSLPGLEQYFGPGTRLTVT.

A word on this clone: The CDR3 end falls 3 residues outside the read, so it is completed with the germline J gene. The chain recombines TRBV7-9 with TRBJ2-3; D unclear. The CDR3 runs 14 residues. Germline CDR1 reads SEHNR; CDR2 reads FQNEAQ (reference sequence). The CDR3 is CASSFPGPEKTQYF. CDR3 bases read: TGTGCCAGCAGCTTTCCAGGCCCCGAGAAGACG.

In regard to this clone: With the read ending 3 residues before the CDR3 end, the germline J gene is used to fill in that end. The rearrangement uses TRBV5-1 and TRBJ2-3; D gene uncertain. V lost 1 base and J 3 bases, leaving 9 bases between the germline ends. CDR3 size: 14 residues. Germline CDR1 reads SGHRS; CDR2 reads YFSETQ. CDR3 loop: CASSLSERTDTQYF. The covered CDR3 bases are TGCGCCAGCAGCTTGTCGGAGCGTACAGATACG. Filled out from reference TRBV5-1 and TRBJ2-3, the complete variable domain reads KAGVTQTPRYLIKTRGQQVTLSCSPISGHRSVSWYQQTPGQGLQFLFEYFSETQRNKGNFPGRFSGRQFSNSRSEMNVSTLELGDSALYLCASSLSERTDTQYFGPGTRLTVL.

Points on this clone: The CDR3 end is not reached by the read, which stops 3 residues before it; the germline J gene fills it in. The chain combines TRBV20-1 with TRBJ2-1; D may be TRBD2 (5 bases). Deletions cut 2 bases from V and 7 bases from J, with 12 bases between. The CDR3 consists of 13 residues. Germline values: CDR1 DFQATT, CDR2 SNEGSKA (reference sequence). The CDR3 sequence is CSARWAGGNEQFF. The CDR3 bases that were read are TGCAGTGCTAGATGGGCTGGCGGGAATGAG.

In the case of this clone: Read data end 3 residues before the CDR3 end; the end is taken from the germline J gene. This sequence joins TRBV7-6 and TRBJ2-3; 8 bases are a match to TRBD2. The CDR3 length is 14 residues. Germline V CDR1 and CDR2: SGHVS, FNYEAQ. CDR3 region: CASSPSGGNQPQYF. The DNA read from the CDR3 is TGTGCCAGCAGCCCGAGCGGGGGCAATCAGCCG.

About this clone itself: The CDR3 is cut off 3 residues early in the read; its end comes from the germline J gene. This chain uses TRBV6-1 with TRBJ1-2; a weak D match, TRBD1 (5 bases). Per germline, CDR1 MNHNS and CDR2 SASEGT. CDR3 length equals 13 residues. V lost 4 bases, J lost 4 bases, and 10 bases lay in between. CDR3 in amino acids: CASSGGRSYGYTF. CDR3 DNA (partial): TGTGCCAGCAGTGGGGGCCGGAGCTATGGC.

As regards this clone: Sequencing ends 3 residues short of the CDR3 end; the germline J gene provides the rest. The V call is TRBV12-3 or TRBV12-4, the J call TRBJ2-1, with 10 bases matching TRBD1. J gave up 4 bases and V 3 bases, and 6 bases lay outside the gene matches. CDR3 length: 16 amino acids. The chain's CDR3 is CASSFYGTGVYNEQFF. The part of the CDR3 DNA that was read is TGTGCCAGCAGTTTTTACGGGACAGGGGTATACAATGAG.

A note on this clone: Coverage ceases 3 residues before the CDR3 finishes, and the germline J gene fills in the end. The chain combines TRBV19 with TRBJ1-4, with unresolved D. V was trimmed by 5 bases and J by 7 bases, leaving 8 bases between them. This CDR3 has 12 residues. Germline CDR1 reads LNHDA; CDR2 reads SQIVND (reference sequence). The CDR3 DNA, read in part, is TGTGCCAGTAGTCTAATCCCTGAAAAA. This gives the protein CASSLIPEK. The CDR3 in its entirety is CASSLIPEKLFF.

With regard to this clone: With the read ending 3 residues before the CDR3 end, the germline J gene is used to fill in that end. The chain joins TRBV5-1 to TRBJ2-6; no reliable D call. The CDR3 contains 17 residues. The V end was cut by 0 bases, the J end by 1 base, with 11 bases between. CDR1 and CDR2 (germline): SGHRS, YFSETQ. Incomplete CDR3 DNA: TGCGCCAGCAGCTTGGACTATACTCGTTCTGGGGCCAACGTC. Amino acid sequence: CASSLDYTRSGANV. The whole CDR3 sequence reads CASSLDYTRSGANVLTF. Drawing the rest from reference TRBV5-1 and TRBJ2-6, the complete variable domain is KAGVTQTPRYLIKTRGQQVTLSCSPISGHRSVSWYQQTPGQGLQFLFEYFSETQRNKGNFPGRFSGRQFSNSRSEMNVSTLELGDSALYLCASSLDYTRSGANVLTFGAGSRLTVL.

A note on this clone: The CDR3 goes on 3 residues after the read ends, and that part is filled in from the germline J gene. The chain couples TRBV7-8 to TRBJ2-7, with a tentative D call TRBD2 (5 bases). There are 15 residues in the CDR3. V was cut by 2 bases and J by 3 bases, with 14 bases left in between. CDR1 is SGHVS, CDR2 FQNEAQ, per germline. CDR3: CASSLNTGWDYEQYF. Partial CDR3 DNA: TGTGCCAGCAGCTTAAATACGGGGTGGGACTACGAG.

Regarding this clone: The read stops 3 residues short of the end of the CDR3; the missing end is completed from the germline J gene. The chain employs TRBV20-1 and TRBJ1-2; TRBD1 is a possible D gene (6 bases). Germline CDR1 and CDR2: DFQATT and SNEGSKA (reference sequence). CDR3 size: 14 residues. Trimming took off 4 bases at V and 1 base at J, with 13 bases between the two ends. The CDR3 bases that were read are TGCAGTGCTATAAAAGGACAGCTTAACTATGGC. Translated: CSAIKGQLNYG. In full, the CDR3 is CSAIKGQLNYGYTF.

About this clone: The read terminates 3 residues before the CDR3 end, so the remaining end is supplied by the germline J gene. The chain employs TRBV11-3 and TRBJ2-3, with D perhaps TRBD1 (6 bases). Trimming pared 4 bases from V and 2 bases from J, leaving 10 bases between. The CDR3 totals 14 residues. Germline loops: CDR1 SGHNT, CDR2 YENEEA. CDR3 sequence: CASSSGAYTDTQYF. The DNA read from the CDR3 is TGTGCCAGCAGCTCAGGGGCCTACACAGATACG.

Worth noting for this clone: The read ends 3 residues shy of where the CDR3 ends; the end is completed using the germline J gene. V gene TRBV19 combines with J gene TRBJ2-7; 7 bases align to TRBD1. The CDR3 loop spans 15 amino acids. With V trimmed by 5 bases and J by 5 bases, 12 bases remained unmatched. Germline values: CDR1 LNHDA, CDR2 SQIVND (reference sequence). The CDR3 protein is CASSLLGRQGDEQYF. CDR3 DNA, as far as it was read: TGTGCCAGTAGTCTCCTAGGGCGGCAGGGGGACGAG.

Comments on this clone: The read comes to an end 3 residues before the CDR3 does, leaving the germline J gene to fill in the end. The chain combines TRBV27 with TRBJ2-1; 8 bases align to TRBD2. The CDR3 covers 17 residues. Germline CDR1 and CDR2: MNHEY and SMNVEV (reference sequence). The trim removed 3 bases at V and 4 bases at J, leaving 11 bases unmatched. The CDR3: CASSFSGTREAYNEQFF. Partial CDR3 DNA: TGTGCCAGCAGTTTTTCGGGGACTAGAGAGGCGTACAATGAG.

CDR3 DNA (partial): TGCAGCGCTCTAGCGGGAGGAGGGGAGACC. Amino acids: CSALAGGGET. The CDR3 in full is CSALAGGGETQYF. The gene calls are TRBV29-1 and TRBJ2-5; 11 nucleotides match TRBD2. The read ends 3 residues early relative to the CDR3; the germline J gene fills the gap. Germline-derived CDR1 and CDR2 are SQVTM and ANQGSEA. This CDR3 contains 13 residues. The V gene end was trimmed by 7 bases and the J gene end by 5 bases; junction bases not matched to a gene: 6.

Notes on this clone: Read sequence stops 3 residues before the CDR3 end, and the germline J gene provides the missing end. V and J are TRBV7-9 and TRBJ2-5; the match to TRBD1 covers 9 bases. Trimming at V came to 5 bases and at J to 1 base, leaving 5 bases not matched to a gene. CDR3 size: 15 residues. Germline V lookup: CDR1 SEHNR, CDR2 FQNEAQ (reference sequence). The CDR3 reads CASSGRDRAQETQYF. The DNA read from the CDR3 is TGTGCCAGCAGCGGCCGGGACAGGGCCCAAGAGACC.

A remark on this clone: The CDR3 extends 3 residues past the end of the read, so its final part is completed from the germline J gene. The gene calls are TRBV30 and TRBJ1-2; unclear D gene. V was shortened by 8 bases and J by 4 bases, with 14 bases between the two germline ends. Germline CDR1 reads GTSNPN; CDR2 reads SVGIG (reference sequence). The CDR3 has 12 residues. The CDR3 loop reads CAERLSPYGYTF. CDR3 bases read: TGTGCCGAGAGATTAAGCCCCTATGGC.

In the case of this clone: Read sequence stops 3 residues before the CDR3 end, and the germline J gene provides the missing end. The rearrangement joins TRBV7-3 to TRBJ2-7; 7 positions match TRBD2. The CDR3 extends over 14 amino acids. The V gene's germline CDR1 is SGHTA and CDR2 FQGTGA. V was pared by 5 bases and J by 2 bases, with 6 bases of the junction left unmatched. The CDR3 bases that were read are TGTGCCAGCAGCCTGGGGGGGGGTGCCTACGAG. This translates into CASSLGGGAYE. The CDR3 as a whole reads CASSLGGGAYEQYF.

As concerns this clone: The CDR3 end falls 3 residues outside the read, so it is completed with the germline J gene. The V gene is TRBV30, the J gene TRBJ2-5, with D maybe TRBD1 (5 bases). Germline V lookup: CDR1 GTSNPN, CDR2 SVGIG (reference sequence). The CDR3 is 13 amino acids. V was clipped by 2 bases and J by 0 bases, with 7 bases between them. The CDR3 reads CAWSKGNQETQYF. The CDR3 bases that were read are TGTGCCTGGAGTAAGGGGAACCAAGAGACC.

Notes on this clone: Read data end 3 residues before the CDR3 end; the end is taken from the germline J gene. The chain recombines TRBV20-1 with TRBJ2-7, with 9 positions matching TRBD2. The CDR3 has 15 amino acids. CDR1 and CDR2 from the germline V gene are DFQATT and SNEGSKA (reference sequence). V shed 5 bases and J 2 bases; nucleotides not matched to a gene: 10. Partial CDR3 DNA: TGCAGTGCTCGAGCTCCCGGGACTAGCCCCTACGAG. This codes for CSARAPGTSPYE. From start to end, the CDR3 is CSARAPGTSPYEQYF.

Of note for this clone: Coverage ceases 3 residues before the CDR3 finishes, and the germline J gene fills in the end. This chain uses TRBV5-1 with TRBJ1-4, with 7 bases aligning to TRBD1. The V gene end was trimmed by 2 bases and the J gene end by 7 bases; junction bases not matched to a gene: 11. Germline loops: CDR1 SGHRS, CDR2 YFSETQ. CDR3 length equals 16 residues. The DNA read from the CDR3 is TGCGCCAGCAGCTTAACTACCAGGACAGGCGGTGAAAAA. It is translated as CASSLTTRTGGEK. The complete CDR3 reads CASSLTTRTGGEKLFF.